This T cell receptor beta chain was obtained from a study of shared clonotypes between healthy human individuals. Regarding the study as a whole: Depth of sequencing was expected to influence donor clonotype sharing. The generation probabilities recorded for non-shared clonotypes fell below those of clonotypes shared by all four donors. Only a few donors were included, so the genetic and exposure-history diversity represented was limited.

Worth noting for this clone: Its antigen is not known.

The germline V gene has CDR1 SGHTA and CDR2 FQGNSA. Deletions cut 1 base from V and 5 bases from J, with 8 bases between. The CDR3 has 14 amino acids. Once extracted for a subset, genomic DNA was divided evenly among several immunoSEQ plates. Here immunoSEQ multiplex PCR was the method, and the copy in TCRdb shows in-frame clones only, minus some. The sample records approximately 1,500,000 clones, approximately 98% being singletons. The TCR was taken from a man aged 25-45 years in good health. The J gene is TRBJ2-2, the V gene TRBV7-2; no clear D gene. The sequenced sample consisted of naive CD4+ T cells sorted from blood. The subset was: CD45RA+ positively selected. The CDR3 DNA sequence: TGTGCCAGCAGCTTAGAGCCCAGAACCGGGGAGCTGTTTTTT. This translates into CASSLEPRTGELFF.